The 24 T cell receptor beta chains presented below share a single source sample, sequenced in a study of control samples from healthy donors and cancer patients. Here immunoSEQ multiplex PCR was the method, and the copy in TCRdb shows in-frame clones only, minus some. The profile covers 160,000 or so clones, with 94% appearing a single time and about 8.5% taken by the ten largest. Sample: blood. These receptors came from a woman in her 40s in good health.

This clone was detected once. V usage is TRBV7-8 and J usage is TRBJ1-1; D gene ambiguous. The CDR3 extends over 12 amino acids. Trimming removed 3 bases at V and 2 bases at J, with 4 bases between. Germline values: CDR1 SGHVS, CDR2 FQNEAQ. The CDR3 DNA sequence: TGTGCCAGCAGCTTCCCCAACACTGAAGCTTTCTTT. This gives the protein CASSFPNTEAFF.

This sequence joins TRBV2 and TRBJ1-1; no definite D call. Germline loops: CDR1 SNHLY, CDR2 FYNNEI. The CDR3 length is 13 residues. Trimming left V 7 bases short and J 1 base short, with 10 bases between. The DNA of the CDR3 is TGTGCCAGCAATCCAATGGGGAACACTGAAGCTTTCTTT. Translated: CASNPMGNTEAFF.

The CDR3, as DNA: TGTGCCAGCAGTTCTGGACAGGTCGGCGGCTACACCTTC. Its protein product is CASSSGQVGGYTF. V and J are TRBV6-2 or TRBV6-3 and TRBJ1-2; 7 bases align to TRBD1. Germline loops: CDR1 MNHEY, CDR2 SVGEGT. J gave up 8 bases and V 4 bases, and 7 bases lay outside the gene matches. The CDR3 is made up of 13 amino acids.

The J gene is TRBJ1-5, the V gene TRBV19, with D possibly TRBD1 on 5 matching bases. The CDR3 spans 14 residues. Germline V gene data show CDR1 as LNHDA and CDR2 as SQIVND (reference sequence). With 3 bases removed from V and 5 bases from J, the gap between germline ends came to 11 bases. The CDR3 nucleotides are TGTGCCAGTAGTATTAGGAGGGGTGATCAGCCCCAGCATTTT. Its protein is CASSIRRGDQPQHF.

This clone was seen a few times. This chain links TRBV23-1 with TRBJ1-5; D may be TRBD1 (5 bases). TRBV23-1 carries the ORF label, with uncertain function. V was trimmed by 6 bases and J by 6 bases, leaving 9 bases between them. The CDR3 is 12 amino acids. CDR3 loop: CASRQRGQPQHF. CDR3 sequence (DNA): TGCGCCAGCAGGCAGAGGGGTCAGCCCCAGCATTTT.

The sample holds one count of this clone. CDR3 in DNA: TGTGCCAGCACCAACGGGCCTCCCTACGAGCAGTACTTC. Translated: CASTNGPPYEQYF. V usage is TRBV28 and J usage is TRBJ2-7; D is ambiguous. V lost 7 bases and J 2 bases, leaving 12 bases between the germline ends. Per the germline V gene, CDR1 is MDHEN and CDR2 is SYDVKM. This CDR3 is 13 amino acids long.

This chain links TRBV4-3 with TRBJ1-2; tentatively, D is TRBD1 (5 bases). Germline lookup yields CDR1 LGHNA and CDR2 YSLEER. The CDR3 contains 16 residues. The V end was cut by 0 bases, the J end by 4 bases, with 15 bases between. The CDR3 loop reads CASSQELRGVPYGYTF. The CDR3 coding sequence is TGCGCCAGCAGCCAAGAGCTCAGAGGGGTCCCCTATGGCTACACCTTC.

The chain couples TRBV29-1 to TRBJ1-3; 9 positions agree with TRBD1. Trimming took 7 bases from V and 5 from J; bases not matched to a gene: 6. Looked up from germline, CDR1 is SQVTM and CDR2 is ANQGSEA. This CDR3 region has 13 residues. The CDR3 loop is CSAVQGARNTIYF. The CDR3 region has the DNA TGCAGCGCCGTACAGGGGGCCCGAAACACCATATATTTT. Complete variable domain (other parts from reference TRBV29-1 and TRBJ1-3): SAVISQKPSRDICQRGTSLTIQCQVDSQVTMMFWYRQQPGQSLTLIATANQGSEATYESGFVIDKFPISRPNLTFSTLTVSNMSPEDSSIYLCSAVQGARNTIYFGEGSWLTVV.

The rearrangement links TRBV20-1 to TRBJ2-1; D is undetermined. The CDR3 runs to 11 residues. Germline V gives CDR1 DFQATT, CDR2 SNEGSKA (reference sequence). V lost 1 base and J lost 15, with 13 bases in between. CDR3 DNA: TGCAGTGCTAGAGGGCTAGATCAACTGTTCTTC. This gives the protein CSARGLDQLFF.

V and J are TRBV7-9 and TRBJ1-2; D uncertain. Germline V gives CDR1 SEHNR, CDR2 FQNEAQ (reference sequence). V dropped 1 base and J dropped 1 base, with 19 bases sitting between them. This CDR3 is 18 amino acids long. Here the CDR3 DNA reads TGTGCCAGCAGCTTAGAGGAGGACGTCGATATTTTTAACTATGGCTACACCTTC. Residues: CASSLEEDVDIFNYGYTF.

The V and J genes are TRBV6-6 and TRBJ2-7, with 7 bases matching TRBD2. Germline V gives CDR1 MNHNY, CDR2 SVGAGI (reference sequence). Trimming took 7 bases from V and 0 from J; bases not matched to a gene: 12. The CDR3 is 16 amino acids. For the CDR3, the DNA is TGTGCCAGCACTGATACCGGGACTATCAACTCCTACGAGCAGTACTTC. Translating gives CASTDTGTINSYEQYF.

This clone has a single count. CDR3 sequence (DNA): TGTGCCAGCCTACAGCTAGAAAAACTGTTTTTT. Translated, it gives CASLQLEKLFF. This sequence joins TRBV6-5 and TRBJ1-4; D remains ambiguous. Germline CDR1 MNHEY, CDR2 SVGAGI. The length of the CDR3 is 11 residues. Trimming shortened V by 8 bases and J by 8 bases, and 9 bases separated the two germline ends.

This clone was recorded only once. This chain links TRBV5-5 with TRBJ2-5; TRBD1 aligns across 9 bases. This CDR3 is built from 13 residues. Germline lookup yields CDR1 SGHKS and CDR2 YYEKEE (reference sequence). The junction had 2 bases not matched to a gene; V was cut back by 4 bases and J by 4 bases. CDR3 sequence reads: CASSRDRVETQYF. As DNA, the CDR3 is TGTGCCAGCAGCCGGGACAGGGTAGAGACCCAGTACTTC.

The rearrangement uses TRBV18 and TRBJ2-7; possible D gene TRBD1, 7 bases. This CDR3 region has 13 residues. V was trimmed by 3 bases and J by 4 bases, leaving 10 bases between them. Germline V CDR1 and CDR2: KGHSH, LQKENI. The CDR3 DNA sequence: TGTGCCAGCTCACCGGCAGGGGGGTACGAGCAGTACTTC. This codes for CASSPAGGYEQYF. The whole variable domain, remainder taken from reference TRBV18 and TRBJ2-7, is NAGVMQNPRHLVRRRGQEARLRCSPMKGHSHVYWYRQLPEEGLKFMVYLQKENIIDESGMPKERFSAEFPKEGPSILRIQQVVRGDSAAYFCASSPAGGYEQYFGPGTRLTVT.

The sample holds a few counts of this clone. The rearrangement joins TRBV6-5 to TRBJ1-4; D is uncertain. Germline lookup yields CDR1 MNHEY and CDR2 SVGAGI. The CDR3 extends over 15 amino acids. The V end was cut by 0 bases, the J end by 7 bases, with 12 bases between. Here the CDR3 reads CASSYSRPSGEKLFF. The DNA for the CDR3 is TGTGCCAGCAGTTACTCGAGGCCTTCGGGTGAAAAACTGTTTTTT.

DNA of the CDR3: TGTGCCAGTAGTGGGGCAGGGTGGAGCGGAGGAAACACCGGGGAGCTGTTTTTT. Translated: CASSGAGWSGGNTGELFF. This chain joins TRBV5-4 and TRBJ2-2; TRBD1 or TRBD2 may be the D gene (5 bases each). V lost 8 bases and J 2 bases, leaving 25 bases between the germline ends. This CDR3 is 18 amino acids long. Germline CDR1 and CDR2: SGHNT and YYREEE (reference sequence).

The chain carries TRBV5-4 and TRBJ2-7, with D perhaps matching TRBD1 (8 bases). This CDR3 is 14 amino acids long. Trimming left V 5 bases short and J 2 bases short, with 14 bases between. The germline CDR1 and CDR2 sequences are SGHNT and YYREEE (reference sequence). CDR3 sequence: CASRKAGQAYEQYF. CDR3 nucleotide sequence: TGTGCCAGCAGAAAAGCGGGACAGGCCTACGAGCAGTACTTC. Complete variable domain (other parts from reference TRBV5-4 and TRBJ2-7): ETGVTQSPTHLIKTRGQQVTLRCSSQSGHNTVSWYQQALGQGPQFIFQYYREEENGRGNFPPRFSGLQFPNYSSELNVNALELDDSALYLCASRKAGQAYEQYFGPGTRLTVT.

This clone has a single count. The chain is built from TRBV6-5 and TRBJ1-1, with D perhaps TRBD1 (6 bases). Germline CDR1 reads MNHEY; CDR2 reads SVGAGI. The CDR3 has 12 residues. The V end lost 6 bases, the J end lost 5 bases, and 10 bases lay between the germline ends. The DNA for the CDR3 is TGTGCCAGCAGAAACAGGGAGACTGAAGCTTTCTTT. Translating gives CASRNRETEAFF.

The chain carries TRBV5-1 and TRBJ1-1; D is uncertain. V lost 0 bases, J lost 4 bases, and 13 bases lay in between. Germline V CDR1 and CDR2: SGHRS, YFSETQ. The CDR3 extends over 15 amino acids. The chain's CDR3 is CASSLEARGLTEAFF. The CDR3 coding sequence is TGCGCCAGCAGCTTGGAGGCGCGAGGTCTCACTGAAGCTTTCTTT.

The rearrangement links TRBV5-4 to TRBJ1-3; D is undetermined. CDR1 and CDR2 from the germline V gene are SGHNT and YYREEE (reference sequence). With 4 bases removed from V and 0 bases from J, the gap between germline ends came to 8 bases. The CDR3 is made up of 14 amino acids. The CDR3 DNA is TGTGCCAGCAGCGTGGGTATCTCTGGAAACACCATATATTTT. As protein: CASSVGISGNTIYF.

This clone has more than one count but fewer than ten. The J gene is TRBJ2-1, the V gene TRBV27; 8 positions match TRBD2. CDR1 is MNHEY, CDR2 SMNVEV, per germline (reference sequence). Trimming removed 5 bases from V and 8 bases from J; junction bases left unmatched: 8. The CDR3 sequence is 14 residues long. The CDR3 reads CASSRASGLHEQFF. The DNA of the CDR3 is TGTGCCAGCAGTCGGGCTAGCGGGCTCCATGAGCAGTTCTTC.

This chain links TRBV11-2 with TRBJ1-2, with 11 nucleotides matching TRBD1. Germline values: CDR1 SGHAT, CDR2 FQNNGV. Unmatched junction bases numbered 5, after V lost 4 bases and J lost 7 bases. The CDR3 totals 14 residues. CDR3 DNA sequence: TGTGCCAGCAGCTACGGACAGGGGGCGCGTGGCTACACCTTC. Translation gives CASSYGQGARGYTF. The full variable domain, in which reference TRBV11-2 and TRBJ1-2 provide the parts outside the CDR3, is EAGVAQSPRYKIIEKRQSVAFWCNPISGHATLYWYQQILGQGPKLLIQFQNNGVVDDSQLPKDRFSAERLKGVDSTLKIQPAKLEDSAVYLCASSYGQGARGYTFGSGTRLTVV.

V gene TRBV6-5 combines with J gene TRBJ2-1, with no clear D. Germline CDR1 reads MNHEY; CDR2 reads SVGAGI. V lost 0 bases and J lost 2, with 8 bases in between. This CDR3 has 15 residues. The CDR3 is CASSYSVRPYNEQFF. Here the CDR3 DNA reads TGTGCCAGCAGTTACTCCGTCCGGCCCTACAATGAGCAGTTCTTC.

The genes are TRBV4-3 and TRBJ2-7, with unresolved D. Germline V gives CDR1 LGHNA, CDR2 YSLEER. This CDR3 is 14 amino acids long. V lost 0 bases, J lost 3 bases, and 9 bases lay in between. CDR3: CASSQDSVLYEQYF. As DNA, the CDR3 is TGCGCCAGCAGCCAAGATTCGGTTCTCTACGAGCAGTACTTC.